The rows below give T cell receptor beta chains drawn from one sample of a study of blood T cell repertoires in COVID-19. Repertoires were generated with immunoSEQ multiplex PCR, while TCRdb's copy carries only in-frame clones and drops some. The table records about 220,000 clones, about nine tenths of them present only once. Sequenced material: PBMCs or T cells enriched from blood (not recorded which). The receptors stem from a woman aged 35 to 49 with acute COVID-19. Both conserved end residues are trimmed from each CDR3.

CDR3 | V | length
ASSPAGTGVNQPQH | TRBV18 | 14
ASRPSGGGDTQY | TRBV2 | 12
SVERPGKDEQF | TRBV29-1 | 11
ASSFSPGTGNEKLF | TRBV7-9 | 14
ASSYQQNDNSPLH | TRBV7-9 | 13
ASSEREVYEQY | TRBV6-1 | 11
ATSDQEPHRGPHQNYGYT | TRBV24-1 | 18
ASSVGLSNSPLH | TRBV9 | 12
ASSGTRSTDTQY | TRBV13 | 12
ASSSRAGAYGYT | TRBV5-8 | 12
ASKGEKLF | TRBV12-3/TRBV12-4 | 8
ASIQDREQPQH | TRBV2 | 11
ASSKRDTNNEQF | TRBV9 | 12
ASSPGTSSYEQY | TRBV6-4 | 12
ASSVGGGARLTNYGYT | TRBV9 | 16
ASSRTGTANTEAF | TRBV11-2 | 13